What follows are 3 T cell receptor beta chains derived from one specimen sequenced in a study of blood T cell repertoires in COVID-19. Measured with immunoSEQ multiplex PCR; TCRdb has only the in-frame clones, and not every one. Of about 150,000 clones detected, about 90% appear once; the ten largest clones hold about 4.2%. Sequenced material: peripheral blood. The receptors originated from a woman aged 60 to 75 with active or convalescent COVID-19.

The rearrangement joins TRBV5-1 to TRBJ2-1; the match to TRBD1 covers 9 bases. Trimming removed 4 bases from V and 7 bases from J; junction bases left unmatched: 3. The CDR3 totals 13 residues. The germline V gene has CDR1 SGHRS and CDR2 YFSETQ. The CDR3 here is CASSGGQGNEQFF. The CDR3 coding sequence is TGCGCCAGCAGCGGCGGACAGGGGAATGAGCAGTTCTTC. The entire variable domain, with the rest obtained from reference TRBV5-1 and TRBJ2-1, is as follows: KAGVTQTPRYLIKTRGQQVTLSCSPISGHRSVSWYQQTPGQGLQFLFEYFSETQRNKGNFPGRFSGRQFSNSRSEMNVSTLELGDSALYLCASSGGQGNEQFFGPGTRLTVL.

The rearrangement joins TRBV7-9 to TRBJ2-7; TRBD1 matches 9 bases. With V trimmed by 2 bases and J by 1 base, 3 bases remained unmatched. Germline V gives CDR1 SEHNR, CDR2 FQNEAQ (reference sequence). There are 15 residues in the CDR3. CDR3 coding DNA: TGTGCCAGCAGCTTATATGGACAGGGGTCCTACGAGCAGTACTTC. It specifies CASSLYGQGSYEQYF.

The chain employs TRBV30 and TRBJ1-1; 9 bases are shared with TRBD1. From germline, CDR1 is GTSNPN and CDR2 SVGIG (reference sequence). Germline trimming cut 5 bases from V and 3 bases from J; bases unmatched to any gene: 7. The CDR3 covers 14 residues. CDR3 DNA sequence: TGTGCCTGGGAATATGGGGACAGGGACACTGAAGCTTTCTTT. Its protein product is CAWEYGDRDTEAFF.